This is a list of T cell receptor beta chains from one sample in a study of blood T cell repertoires in COVID-19. TCRdb's table, derived via immunoSEQ multiplex PCR, lists solely in-frame clones and lacks some. Of some 250,000 clones in the sample, approximately 78% are singletons; the top ten hold around 11%. The sequenced material came from peripheral blood. These TCRs come from a woman aged 60 to 75 with active or convalescent COVID-19. CDR3s include the opening cysteine and the closing phenylalanine or tryptophan. The D gene is left open where the match is weak. Clone size is shown for a subset of rows, as once, few, many or a class of expanded clone.

TRBV7-2	TRBJ2-7	14	NA	TRBD1	CASSLGDSRGEQYF	TGTGCCAGCAGCTTAGGGGACAGCCGTGGGGAGCAGTACTTC
TRBV7-9	TRBJ2-7	14	NA	TRBD1	CASSQGQGSREQYF	TGTGCCAGCAGCCAGGGACAGGGCAGTCGAGAGCAGTACTTC
TRBV6-2/TRBV6-3	TRBJ1-1	16	NA	NA	CASSYGWAGQNTEAFF	TGTGCCAGCAGTTATGGATGGGCAGGGCAAAACACTGAAGCTTTCTTT
TRBV7-2	TRBJ2-7	17	NA	TRBD1	CASSPRRQGANPYEQYF	TGTGCCAGCAGCCCCCGTCGACAGGGGGCCAATCCCTACGAGCAGTACTTC
TRBV6-6	TRBJ2-3	15	many	NA	CASSYLTPSTDTQYF	TGTGCCAGCAGTTACCTCACTCCTAGCACAGATACGCAGTATTTT
TRBV6-1	TRBJ1-6	18	NA	TRBD1	CASSEIHTGQGANSPLHF	TGTGCCAGCAGTGAAATACATACGGGACAGGGGGCGAATTCACCCCTCCACTTT
TRBV3-1/TRBV3-2	TRBJ1-2	14	NA	NA	CASSQDRVRQGYTF	TGTGCCAGCAGCCAAGACAGGGTTAGGCAGGGCTACACCTTC
TRBV6-5	TRBJ1-1	15	NA	NA	CASSYGGGSTTEAFF	TGTGCCAGCAGTTACGGCGGGGGGAGTACCACTGAAGCTTTCTTT
TRBV29-1	TRBJ2-1	11	NA	TRBD1	CSSGQGNEQFF	TGCAGCTCGGGACAGGGAAATGAGCAGTTCTTC
TRBV4-3	TRBJ1-6	18	NA	NA	CASSPSLIGGNGNSPLHF	TGCGCCAGCAGCCCGAGTCTTATTGGGGGGAATGGGAATTCACCCCTCCACTTT
TRBV5-6	TRBJ1-6	17	NA	TRBD1	CASSPGTGNVRGSPLHF	TGTGCCAGCAGCCCCGGGACAGGGAACGTGCGTGGGTCACCCCTCCACTTT
TRBV11-3	TRBJ2-1	13	NA	NA	CASSLGQYNEQFF	TGTGCCAGCAGCCTTGGACAGTACAATGAGCAGTTCTTC
TRBV18	TRBJ2-1	16	NA	TRBD1	CASSQDRGRLDNEQFF	TGTGCCAGCTCACAAGACAGGGGGCGATTGGACAATGAGCAGTTCTTC
TRBV7-9	TRBJ1-4	17	NA	NA	CASSLAGRGGTNEKLFF	TGTGCCAGCAGCTTAGCGGGGAGGGGAGGAACTAATGAAAAACTGTTTTTT
TRBV27	TRBJ1-1	14	NA	NA	CASGRTRRVTEAFF	TGTGCCAGCGGCCGTACCCGCAGGGTCACTGAAGCTTTCTTT
TRBV19	TRBJ1-1	13	NA	NA	CASREGGYTEAFF	TGTGCCAGTAGGGAAGGAGGGTACACTGAAGCTTTCTTT
TRBV30	TRBJ2-2	14	once	TRBD1	CAWGGQGRTGELFF	TGTGCCTGGGGGGGACAGGGAAGGACCGGGGAGCTGTTTTTT
TRBV9	TRBJ2-2	14	NA	NA	CASSVAGYTGELFF	TGTGCCAGCAGCGTAGCAGGGTACACCGGGGAGCTGTTTTTT
TRBV13	TRBJ2-1	17	NA	TRBD2	CASSLAASGGHRNEQFF	TGTGCCAGCAGCTTAGCGGCTAGCGGGGGCCATAGGAATGAGCAGTTCTTC
TRBV19	TRBJ1-4	15	NA	TRBD1	CASRKGGATNEKLFF	TGTGCCAGTAGAAAAGGGGGCGCAACTAATGAAAAACTGTTTTTT
TRBV7-2	TRBJ2-5	13	NA	NA	CASSLGGGAAQYF	TGTGCCAGCAGCTTGGGGGGTGGGGCGGCCCAGTACTTC
TRBV2	TRBJ1-4	12	few	NA	CASTGFNEKLFF	TGTGCCAGCACAGGGTTTAATGAAAAACTGTTTTTT
TRBV19	TRBJ1-5	17	once	TRBD1	CASRIQGAPTDYQPQHF	TGTGCCAGTAGGATTCAGGGGGCTCCTACGGATTATCAGCCCCAGCATTTT
TRBV7-2	TRBJ1-6	16	NA	TRBD1	CASSQGPGQYNSPLHF	TGTGCCAGCAGCCAAGGGCCGGGACAGTATAATTCACCCCTCCACTTT
TRBV18	TRBJ1-1	14	NA	TRBD1	CASSPLGGTVEAFF	TGTGCCAGCTCACCACTTGGTGGGACAGTGGAAGCTTTCTTT
TRBV12-5	TRBJ2-2	17	NA	NA	CASGPDPGGRNTGELFF	TGTGCTAGTGGTCCTGACCCCGGGGGGCGAAACACCGGGGAGCTGTTTTTT
TRBV19	TRBJ1-2	13	NA	NA	CATNSWRDYGYTF	TGTGCCACTAACTCCTGGAGGGACTATGGCTACACCTTC
TRBV2	TRBJ2-1	13	few	NA	CASRPTGVNEQFF	TGTGCCAGCAGACCGACGGGGGTTAATGAGCAGTTCTTC
TRBV21-1	TRBJ2-3	14	NA	NA	CAANSGVGPDTQYF	TGTGCCGCCAACTCAGGGGTGGGGCCAGATACGCAGTATTTT
TRBV9	TRBJ2-2	15	few	TRBD1	CASSLQGLDTGELFF	TGTGCCAGCAGCCTACAGGGGTTGGACACCGGGGAGCTGTTTTTT
TRBV3-1/TRBV3-2	TRBJ1-5	13	once	NA	CASSQERDQPQHF	TGTGCCAGCAGCCAAGAGCGGGATCAGCCCCAGCATTTT
TRBV6-5	TRBJ2-5	15	NA	TRBD2	CASSSGLAGQETQYF	TGTGCCAGCAGTTCGGGACTAGCGGGTCAAGAGACCCAGTACTTC
TRBV5-1	TRBJ1-1	13	many	TRBD1	CASSRTGNTEAFF	TGCGCCAGCAGCCGGACAGGGAACACTGAAGCTTTCTTT
TRBV19	TRBJ1-1	15	NA	NA	CASNRRREGSTEAFF	TGTGCCAGTAACCGGAGGAGGGAGGGTTCGACTGAAGCTTTCTTT
TRBV7-2	TRBJ2-5	16	NA	TRBD1	CASSLGDRGYRETQYF	TGTGCCAGCAGCTTAGGGGACAGGGGATATAGAGAGACCCAGTACTTC
TRBV29-1	TRBJ2-1	14	NA	NA	CSVEDSSSERMWFF	TGCAGCGTTGAAGATTCCTCGAGCGAACGTATGTGGTTCTTC
TRBV6-5	TRBJ1-1	15	NA	NA	CASAAWEGGNTEAFF	TGTGCCAGCGCCGCCTGGGAGGGGGGGAACACTGAAGCTTTCTTT
TRBV19	TRBJ2-7	14	NA	NA	CASSIDRGAYEQYF	TGTGCCAGTAGTATAGACAGGGGAGCCTACGAGCAGTACTTC
TRBV5-4	TRBJ1-1	14	NA	NA	CASSFGQMTSEAFF	TGTGCCAGCAGCTTCGGACAGATGACGTCTGAAGCTTTCTTT
TRBV18	TRBJ2-7	15	NA	TRBD1	CASSPSRTGGNEQYF	TGTGCCAGCTCACCCAGTAGAACAGGGGGCAACGAGCAGTACTTC
TRBV4-3	TRBJ2-7	15	NA	NA	CASSQDLTVTYEQYF	TGCGCCAGCAGCCAAGATTTAACGGTGACCTACGAGCAGTACTTC
TRBV6-2/TRBV6-3	TRBJ1-6	15	NA	NA	CASSYAGPRNSPLHF	TGTGCCAGCAGTTACGCGGGACCGCGAAATTCACCCCTCCACTTT
TRBV6-5	TRBJ1-2	14	NA	TRBD1	CASSSHRDRPARTF	TGTGCCAGCAGTTCCCACCGGGACAGGCCCGCGAGAACCTTC
TRBV10-3	TRBJ1-1	14	NA	NA	CAISESTQNTEAFF	TGTGCCATCAGTGAGTCGACTCAGAACACTGAAGCTTTCTTT